The 17 T cell receptor beta chains in this list originate from one sample, sequenced in a study of blood T cell repertoires in COVID-19. Using immunoSEQ multiplex PCR, the repertoire was profiled, and TCRdb retains in-frame clones only, with some absent. The sample holds roughly 190,000 clones, roughly nine tenths seen once. The specimen was PBMCs or T cells enriched from blood (not recorded which). The receptors come from a woman aged 30 to 39 who had recovered from COVID-19.

This rearrangement joins TRBV5-1 to TRBJ2-1; possibly TRBD2 for D (6 bases). This CDR3 has 15 residues. In germline, CDR1 is SGHRS, CDR2 YFSETQ. The V end lost 4 bases, the J end lost 7 bases, and 18 bases lay between the germline ends. Here the CDR3 reads CASSGNGGENNEQFF. Written as DNA, the CDR3 is TGCGCCAGCAGCGGAAACGGGGGTGAGAATAATGAGCAGTTCTTC.

V gene TRBV9 combines with J gene TRBJ1-1; TRBD1 is a possible D gene (6 bases). The CDR3 covers 14 residues. CDR1 is SGDLS and CDR2 is YYNGEE in the germline V gene. Trimming left V 3 bases short and J 7 bases short, with 16 bases between. CDR3 coding DNA: TGTGCCAGCAGCGGCTGGGCGGGGGCAGGTGAAGCTTTCTTT. It encodes CASSGWAGAGEAFF.

The chain carries TRBV30 and TRBJ2-7; TRBD1 agrees at 10 bases. Trimming took 1 base from V and 2 from J; bases not matched to a gene: 5. This CDR3 region has 15 residues. Germline values: CDR1 GTSNPN, CDR2 SVGIG (reference sequence). CDR3 in DNA: TGTGCCTGGAGTGCGGGACAGGGGTTAGCCTACGAGCAGTACTTC. This gives the protein CAWSAGQGLAYEQYF.

The chain uses TRBV9 and TRBJ1-2; the D gene is possibly TRBD1 (6 bases). The germline V and J ends were trimmed by 0 bases and 4 bases, with 13 bases remaining between them. The CDR3 extends over 15 amino acids. Germline CDR1 SGDLS, CDR2 YYNGEE. The CDR3 DNA reads as TGTGCCAGCAGCGTAGCCGGGGGCGGGAGCTATGGCTACACCTTC. Translation gives CASSVAGGGSYGYTF.

The chain uses TRBV2 and TRBJ1-1, with a weak D call TRBD1 (5 bases). Between the trimmed V and J ends, which lost 1 base and 3 bases, there was a span of 9 bases. Germline values: CDR1 SNHLY, CDR2 FYNNEI. The CDR3 spans 14 residues. The CDR3 loop reads CASSEEGRDTEAFF. The CDR3 nucleotides are TGTGCCAGCAGTGAAGAGGGGAGGGACACTGAAGCTTTCTTT.

V is TRBV27 and J is TRBJ1-6; a possible D gene is TRBD1 (5 bases). This CDR3 spans 17 amino acids. V lost 4 bases, J lost 2 bases, and 15 bases lay in between. Germline-derived CDR1 and CDR2 are MNHEY and SMNVEV (reference sequence). This CDR3 is CASSSNNGGPYNSPLHF. CDR3 DNA: TGTGCCAGCAGTTCCAACAACGGGGGACCCTATAATTCACCCCTCCACTTT.

This chain links TRBV9 with TRBJ1-4; tentative D call: TRBD1 (6 bases). Trimming took off 0 bases at V and 8 bases at J, with 11 bases between the two ends. The CDR3 has 14 amino acids. The germline gives CDR1 SGDLS, CDR2 YYNGEE. The DNA for the CDR3 is TGTGCCAGCAGCGTAGAACAGGGCCGCGAAAAACTGTTTTTT. Translation gives CASSVEQGREKLFF.

This sequence joins TRBV29-1 and TRBJ2-7; 13 bases map to TRBD2. V gave up 6 bases and J gave up 7 bases; unmatched junction bases: 36. The CDR3 runs 23 residues. Per the germline V gene, CDR1 is SQVTM and CDR2 is ANQGSEA. CDR3 bases: TGCAGCGTCCCCCATCCCGGACTAGCGGGAGTACGAGCGGAGAGAGGAACGATACGGGAGCAGTACTTC. Amino acids: CSVPHPGLAGVRAERGTIREQYF.

The V and J genes are TRBV6-5 and TRBJ2-7, with 9 bases that match TRBD1. The germline V gene has CDR1 MNHEY and CDR2 SVGAGI. V lost 2 bases to trimming and J lost 3 bases; unmatched junction nucleotides: 5. The CDR3 is 15 residues long. CDR3 sequence: CASSYRRTGVYEQYF. DNA for the CDR3: TGTGCCAGCAGTTACCGCCGGACAGGGGTCTACGAGCAGTACTTC.

The chain is built from TRBV2 and TRBJ1-6, with TRBD1 matching 10 bases. Unmatched junction bases numbered 2, after V lost 4 bases and J lost 8 bases. The CDR3 loop spans 14 amino acids. Germline V gene data show CDR1 as SNHLY and CDR2 as FYNNEI. CDR3 in amino acids: CASSGDRGDSPLHF. In nucleotides, the CDR3 is TGTGCCAGCAGTGGGGACAGGGGCGATTCACCCCTCCACTTT.

The chain employs TRBV11-3 and TRBJ2-7; 8 nucleotides agree with TRBD1. The CDR3 consists of 12 residues. Unmatched junction bases numbered 3, after V lost 5 bases and J lost 6 bases. The germline V gene has CDR1 SGHNT and CDR2 YENEEA. CDR3 DNA sequence: TGTGCCAGCAGCCAGGGGGCGGGCGAGCAGTACTTC. It codes for CASSQGAGEQYF. Drawing the rest from reference TRBV11-3 and TRBJ2-7, the complete variable domain is EAGVVQSPRYKIIEKKQPVAFWCNPISGHNTLYWYLQNLGQGPELLIRYENEEAVDDSQLPKDRFSAERLKGVDSTLKIQPAELGDSAVYLCASSQGAGEQYFGPGTRLTVT.

The chain is built from TRBV29-1 and TRBJ1-2; 7 nucleotides match TRBD1. The CDR3 has 14 amino acids. Germline CDR1 reads SQVTM; CDR2 reads ANQGSEA. Trimming took 2 bases from V and 4 from J; bases not matched to a gene: 7. CDR3 loop: CSVERGLGGYGYTF. The CDR3 nucleotides read TGCAGCGTTGAAAGGGGGCTGGGGGGCTATGGCTACACCTTC.

The rearrangement links TRBV6-5 to TRBJ1-1; D not resolved. Germline V CDR1 and CDR2: MNHEY, SVGAGI. The CDR3 runs 11 residues. V dropped 8 bases and J dropped 4 bases, with 8 bases sitting between them. In DNA form, the CDR3 reads TGTGCCAGCGTAATATCCACTGAAGCTTTCTTT. Amino acid sequence: CASVISTEAFF.

The chain is built from TRBV19 and TRBJ1-1, with D possibly matching TRBD1 (5 bases). Trimming cost V 3 bases and J 1 base, with 15 bases left between them. The CDR3 runs 16 residues. The germline V gene encodes CDR1 LNHDA and CDR2 SQIVND (reference sequence). CDR3 nucleotides: TGTGCCAGTAGTATGCCATCCTGGGGCTGGAACACTGAAGCTTTCTTT. Protein product: CASSMPSWGWNTEAFF.

This clone showed up just a few times. This chain joins TRBV10-3 and TRBJ2-7; a possible D gene is TRBD1 (6 bases). CDR1 ENHRY and CDR2 SYGVKD come from the germline V gene. The length of the CDR3 is 13 residues. V lost 8 bases to trimming and J lost 0 bases, with 11 bases between them. The CDR3 reads CAIGGQTSYEQYF. In nucleotides, the CDR3 is TGTGCCATCGGAGGACAGACCTCCTACGAGCAGTACTTC.

The chain recombines TRBV6-5 with TRBJ2-1; 11 bases map to TRBD1. CDR1 is MNHEY and CDR2 is SVGAGI in the germline V gene. The CDR3 runs to 15 residues. Losses at the gene ends were 6 bases for V and 2 bases for J; bases not matched to a gene: 3. CDR3 sequence: CASSPGQGAYNEQFF. Here the CDR3 DNA reads TGTGCCAGCAGCCCGGGACAGGGGGCCTACAATGAGCAGTTCTTC.

V and J are TRBV7-2 and TRBJ2-7; weak D call: TRBD1 (5 bases). The CDR3 is 12 amino acids. The germline V gene has CDR1 SGHTA and CDR2 FQGNSA. Between the trimmed V and J ends, which lost 6 bases and 4 bases, there was a span of 10 bases. Here the CDR3 reads CASSLQGYEQYF. The CDR3 DNA is TGTGCCAGCAGTTTGCAGGGTTACGAGCAGTACTTC.